The 9 T cell receptor beta chains in this list originate from one sample, sequenced in a study of CD8 T cells in ankylosing spondylitis. TCRdb independently ran MiXCR on the 5' RACE reads; one entry per CDR3 protein. Among approximately 150,000 distinct CDR3 sequences listed, around 9.6% were seen once. Sequenced input: blood, either unsorted or a sorted T cell fraction (not recorded which). The source of these receptors is a female donor with ankylosing spondylitis or in good health (not recorded which).

The J gene is TRBJ2-1, the V gene TRBV6-4, with 8 bases identical to TRBD2. J gave up 6 bases and V 3 bases, and 7 bases lay outside the gene matches. This CDR3 has 15 residues. Germline loops: CDR1 MRHNA, CDR2 SNTAGT. The CDR3 is CASSEAGGSGNEQFF. In DNA form, the CDR3 reads TGTGCCAGCAGTGAGGCGGGAGGATCGGGCAATGAGCAGTTCTTC.

This clonotype was detected ten times or more. This chain uses TRBV7-9 with TRBJ2-7; TRBD1 is a possible D gene (5 bases). V was shortened by 5 bases and J by 3 bases, with 11 bases between the two germline ends. This CDR3 has 13 amino acids. CDR1 and CDR2 (germline): SEHNR, FQNEAQ (reference sequence). CDR3 DNA sequence: TGTGCCAGCAGCCCTAACGACAGCTACGAGCAGTACTTC. Residues: CASSPNDSYEQYF.

Only a few counts were recorded for this clonotype. V usage is TRBV20-1 and J usage is TRBJ2-3; 10 bases line up with TRBD2. CDR3 length: 16 residues. The germline CDR1 and CDR2 sequences are DFQATT and SNEGSKA (reference sequence). V shed 6 bases and J 0 bases; nucleotides not matched to a gene: 9. CDR3 nucleotides: TGCAGTGCCCGACTAGCGGGTTCCCCTAGCACAGATACGCAGTATTTT. Translating it yields CSARLAGSPSTDTQYF.

On this clonotype: At one of its ends the junction is not consistent with the germline gene, which may arise from a read error. CDR3 coding DNA: TGCAGTGCTAGAGACCTAGCGGAGAGCTCCTACGAGCAGAACTTC. Translating gives CSARDLAESSYEQNF. V and J are TRBV20-1 and TRBJ2-7, with 7 nucleotides matching TRBD2. Germline values: CDR1 DFQATT, CDR2 SNEGSKA (reference sequence). The CDR3 loop spans 15 amino acids.

The genes are TRBV29-1 and TRBJ2-6; no definite D call. The CDR3 contains 15 residues. V gave up 4 bases and J gave up 0 bases, with 10 bases separating them. In germline, CDR1 is SQVTM, CDR2 ANQGSEA. In DNA form, the CDR3 reads TGCAGCGTTGTGGTCAGACACTCTGGGGCCAACGTCCTGACTTTC. This translates into CSVVVRHSGANVLTF. Variable domain in full (rest from reference TRBV29-1 and TRBJ2-6): SAVISQKPSRDICQRGTSLTIQCQVDSQVTMMFWYRQQPGQSLTLIATANQGSEATYESGFVIDKFPISRPNLTFSTLTVSNMSPEDSSIYLCSVVVRHSGANVLTFGAGSRLTVL.

The sample holds a few counts of this clonotype. This chain connects TRBV7-9 to TRBJ2-5; no clear D. This CDR3 has 16 residues. Germline V gene data show CDR1 as SEHNR and CDR2 as FQNEAQ (reference sequence). Trimming took 3 bases from V and 4 from J, leaving 18 bases between them. Here the CDR3 reads CASSLPKEAHLETQYF. The DNA for the CDR3 is TGTGCCAGCAGCTTGCCGAAGGAAGCCCACCTAGAGACCCAGTACTTC.

This clonotype came up many times. The chain combines TRBV24-1 with TRBJ2-2, with 8 bases that match TRBD2. The CDR3 is 18 amino acids. J was trimmed by 0 bases and V by 2 bases; bases with no gene match: 7. Germline CDR1 and CDR2: KGHDR and SFDVKD. The CDR3 sequence: CATSDSGSGITNTGELFF. The CDR3 nucleotides read TGTGCCACCAGTGATTCGGGTAGCGGGATCACGAACACCGGGGAGCTGTTTTTT.

This chain joins TRBV19 and TRBJ2-1; 8 positions agree with TRBD2. The CDR3 has 17 amino acids. Germline values: CDR1 LNHDA, CDR2 SQIVND (reference sequence). The V segment lost 6 bases and the J segment 0 bases; nucleotides outside the gene matches: 10. The CDR3 loop is CASSPQLSGSSYNEQFF. The CDR3, as DNA: TGTGCCAGTAGCCCTCAGTTAAGCGGGAGCTCCTACAATGAGCAGTTCTTC.

CDR3 residues: CASSYGVAGELFF. The DNA of the CDR3 is TGTGCCAGCAGTTACGGGGTTGCCGGGGAGCTGTTTTTT. V usage is TRBV6-5 and J usage is TRBJ2-2; no clear D. CDR3 length: 13 amino acids. Germline CDR1 is MNHEY and CDR2 is SVGAGI. V was clipped by 2 bases and J by 6 bases, with 7 bases between them.